This T cell receptor beta chain was captured in a study of OX40 agonist ivuxolimab in advanced cancers. Across the study: Ivuxolimab was delivered to patients intravenously every 2 weeks at doses spanning 0.01 to 10 mg/kg. Dose-escalation cases comprised hepatocellular carcinoma, melanoma, renal cell or head and neck cancer.

Sequencing used immunoSEQ multiplex PCR; TCRdb keeps in-frame clones, though not all of them. The repertoire holds around 84,000 clones, with 70% to 85% as singletons. Germline V lookup: CDR1 LNHDA, CDR2 SQIVND (reference sequence). CDR3 length: 14 residues. The genes are TRBV19 and TRBJ2-5; D is possibly TRBD1 (6 bases). TRBJ2-7 explains the end of the DNA better; the J call may be wrong. The TCR sequence derives from an adult with an advanced solid tumor such as melanoma, head and neck, liver or kidney cancer. This material consisted of CD4+ or CD8+ T cells sorted from blood, taken in a trial of the OX40 agonist ivuxolimab. CDR3 amino acids: CASRAVGAGHEQYF. The CDR3 coding sequence is TGTGCCAGTAGAGCGGTGGGGGCTGGCCACGAGCAGTACTTC.